The source of this T cell receptor beta chain is a study of OX40 agonist ivuxolimab in advanced cancers. Whole-study findings and limits: Clonal expansion was seen in CD4+ and CD8+ blood T cells by week 6 at 0.1 to 3.0 mg/kg. Expanded clones belonging to CD8+ T cells outnumbered, on average, those of CD4+.

On this clone: The antigen is not known.

The protocol was immunoSEQ multiplex PCR, while the TCRdb copy is restricted to in-frame clones and leaves out a portion. The data hold 90,000 to 100,000 clones, with about 96% observed a single time. This CDR3 has 14 residues. In germline, CDR1 is MGHDK, CDR2 SYGVNS. Trimming pared 1 base from V and 7 bases from J, leaving 14 bases between. The receptor was isolated from an adult with an advanced solid tumor such as melanoma, head and neck, liver or kidney cancer. The sequencing used CD4+ or CD8+ T cells sorted from blood, collected in a trial of the OX40 agonist ivuxolimab. This chain joins TRBV25-1 and TRBJ2-7; D call uncertain. The CDR3 DNA sequence: TGTGCCAGCAGTGAATTAATGAAGATAGGTGAGCAGTACTTC. This gives the protein CASSELMKIGEQYF.